This TCR beta chain was sequenced during a study of shared clonotypes between healthy human individuals. Turning to the study itself: The study used three CD4 naive, three CD4 memory, two CD8 naive and one CD8 memory plate per donor. Overall study results and limits: Rarefaction showed sorted-subset sequencing was incomplete despite large depth.

Profiled with immunoSEQ multiplex PCR; TCRdb holds only in-frame clones, not every one. Among under 550,000 clones listed, about 95% were seen once. A remark on this clone: Its antigen is not identified.

The origin of this receptor is a woman in her 30s in good health. Material: naive CD4+ T cells sorted from blood. Subset noted: CD45RA+ positively selected.

The CDR3, as DNA: TGCGCCAGCAGCTCGGTAGGGTTGAGCGGGAGTATGAATGAGCAGTTCTTC. This encodes CASSSVGLSGSMNEQFF. This chain joins TRBV5-1 and TRBJ2-1; 8 nucleotides line up with TRBD2. V dropped 3 bases and J dropped 7; count of bases not matched to a gene: 15. The length of the CDR3 is 17 residues. The germline CDR1 and CDR2 sequences are SGHRS and YFSETQ.